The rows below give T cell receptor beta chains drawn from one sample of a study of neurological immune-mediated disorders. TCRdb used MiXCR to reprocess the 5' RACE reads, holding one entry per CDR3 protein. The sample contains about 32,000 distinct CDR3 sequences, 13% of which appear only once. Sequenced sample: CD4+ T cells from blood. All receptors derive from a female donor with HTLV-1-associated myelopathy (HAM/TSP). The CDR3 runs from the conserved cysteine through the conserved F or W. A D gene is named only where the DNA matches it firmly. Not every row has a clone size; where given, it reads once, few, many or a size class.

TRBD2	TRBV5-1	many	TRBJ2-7	CASSLRTSGAAYEQYF	TGCGCCAGCAGCTTGCGGACTAGCGGGGCGGCCTACGAGCAGTACTTC
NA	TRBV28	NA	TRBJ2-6	CASSFGGANVLTF	TGTGCCAGCAGTTTTGGGGGGGCCAACGTCCTGACTTTC
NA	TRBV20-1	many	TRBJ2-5	CSARIGAGETQYF	TGCAGTGCTAGAATCGGGGCCGGGGAGACCCAGTACTTC
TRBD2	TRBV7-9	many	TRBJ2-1	CASSTSGINNEQFF	TGTGCCAGCAGCACTAGCGGGATTAACAATGAGCAGTTCTTC
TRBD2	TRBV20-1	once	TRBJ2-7	CSAASGGSYEQYF	TGCAGTGCTGCCAGCGGGGGATCCTACGAGCAGTACTTC
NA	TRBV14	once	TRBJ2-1	CASSLDSTYNEQFF	TGTGCCAGTAGCCTGGACTCTACTTACAATGAGCAGTTCTTC
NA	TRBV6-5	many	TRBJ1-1	CASSLYNWGMNTEAFF	TGTGCCAGCAGTTTATACAATTGGGGGATGAACACTGAAGCTTTCTTT
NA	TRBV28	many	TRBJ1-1	CASRVNTEAFF	TGTGCCAGCAGGGTGAACACTGAAGCTTTCTTT
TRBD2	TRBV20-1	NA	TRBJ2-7	CSASFTSGQAGAREQYF	TGCAGTGCTAGCTTTACTAGCGGCCAAGCGGGGGCGCGAGAGCAGTACTTC
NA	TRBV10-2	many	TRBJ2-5	CASTSGMLETQYF	TGCGCCAGCACCTCCGGGATGTTAGAGACCCAGTACTTC
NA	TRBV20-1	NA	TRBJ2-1	CSASFTSSYNEQFF	TGCAGTGCTAGCTTTACTAGCAGCTACAATGAGCAGTTCTTC
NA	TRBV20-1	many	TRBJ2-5	CSARDALFLQETQYF	TGCAGTGCTAGGGACGCCCTTTTTCTTCAAGAGACCCAGTACTTC
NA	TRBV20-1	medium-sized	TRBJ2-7	CSARSHEQYF	TGCAGTGCTAGATCCCACGAGCAGTACTTC
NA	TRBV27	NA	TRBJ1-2	CASSNQGNRGGYNF	TGTGCCAGCAGTAACCAGGGGAATAGGGGTGGCTACAACTTC
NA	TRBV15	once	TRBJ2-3	CATSIDPIASTDTQYF	TGTGCCACCAGCATCGACCCGATAGCTAGCACAGATACGCAGTATTTT
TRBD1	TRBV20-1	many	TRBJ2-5	CSARGQGRGFWETQYF	TGCAGTGCTAGGGGACAGGGAAGGGGGTTTTGGGAGACCCAGTACTTC
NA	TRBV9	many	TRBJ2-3	CASSVDYIGTDTQYF	TGTGCCAGCAGCGTAGACTACATCGGCACAGATACGCAGTATTTT
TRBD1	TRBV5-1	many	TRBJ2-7	CASSQRTGGSGEQYF	TGCGCCAGCAGCCAAAGGACAGGGGGCTCAGGCGAGCAGTACTTC
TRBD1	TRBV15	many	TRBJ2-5	CATSGPGTGVETQYF	TGTGCCACCAGCGGACCCGGGACAGGGGTGGAGACCCAGTACTTC
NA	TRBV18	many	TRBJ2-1	CASSPRDGSYNEQFF	TGTGCCAGCTCACCGCGGGACGGCTCCTACAATGAGCAGTTCTTC
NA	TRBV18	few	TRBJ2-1	CASSPVTNEQFF	TGTGCCAGCTCACCAGTAACCAATGAGCAGTTCTTC
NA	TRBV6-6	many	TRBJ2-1	CASSYPRGGGGQEQFF	TGTGCCAGCAGTTACCCCAGAGGAGGTGGAGGGCAGGAGCAGTTCTTC
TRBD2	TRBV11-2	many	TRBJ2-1	CASSSSGGSGRYNEQFF	TGTGCCAGCAGCTCTTCGGGGGGTAGCGGGAGATACAATGAGCAGTTCTTC
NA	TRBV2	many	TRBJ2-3	CASRGAVRTDTQYF	TGTGCCAGCAGGGGGGCGGTCCGCACAGATACGCAGTATTTT
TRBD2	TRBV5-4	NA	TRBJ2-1	CASSASGSAGEQLF	TGTGCCAGCAGCGCTAGCGGGAGTGCCGGGGAGCAGTTATTC
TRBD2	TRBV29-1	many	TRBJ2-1	CSVAGSGRSIHMNEQFF	TGCAGCGTTGCAGGTAGCGGGAGAAGTATACACATGAATGAGCAGTTCTTC
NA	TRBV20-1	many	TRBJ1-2	CSARFAGSDYGYTF	TGCAGTGCTAGATTCGCGGGGTCAGACTATGGCTACACCTTC
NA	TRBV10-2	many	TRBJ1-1	CASSEGTRNTEAFF	TGCGCCAGCAGTGAGGGGACACGCAACACTGAAGCTTTCTTT
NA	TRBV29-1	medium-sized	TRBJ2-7	CSVVATVGEQYF	TGCAGCGTGGTTGCGACAGTGGGCGAGCAGTACTTC
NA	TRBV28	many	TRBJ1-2	CASTSPHGGNYGYTF	TGTGCCAGCACCTCCCCCCACGGAGGGAATTATGGCTACACCTTC
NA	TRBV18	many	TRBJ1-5	CASTRQNGDQPQHF	TGTGCCAGTACACGGCAGAACGGCGATCAGCCCCAGCATTTT
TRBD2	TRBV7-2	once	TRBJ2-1	CASSSGTSSYNEQFF	TGTGCCAGCAGCTCCGGGACTAGCAGCTACAATGAGCAGTTCTTC
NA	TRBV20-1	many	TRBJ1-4	CSASYPLGEKLFF	TGCAGTGCTAGTTACCCTCTAGGAGAAAAACTGTTTTTT
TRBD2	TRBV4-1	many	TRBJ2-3	CASSLLAGGPDTQYF	TGCGCCAGCAGCCTGCTAGCGGGGGGGCCAGATACGCAGTATTTT
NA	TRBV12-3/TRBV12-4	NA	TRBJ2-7	CASSLIGPKDEQYF	TGTGCCAGCAGTTTGATAGGACCCAAGGACGAGCAGTACTTC